The clone carrying this T cell receptor (beta chain) was found many times. The sample belongs to a study of response to subunit inactivated influenza vaccine. Each CDR3 protein gets one entry after TCRdb re-called the RT-PCR reads with MiXCR. This table holds 250,000 to 350,000 distinct CDR3 sequences, approximately 20% found once. The sample consisted of PBMCs from blood, taken about 20 months after vaccination. The clonotype originates from a man aged 50-75 years who received an inactivated influenza vaccine.

The CDR3 is CASSPQGLSTEAFF. In DNA, the CDR3 is TGTGCCAGCAGCCCACAGGGTTTGAGCACTGAAGCTTTCTTT. The V and J genes are TRBV7-9 and TRBJ1-1, with a tentative D call TRBD1 (6 bases). This CDR3 spans 14 amino acids. V dropped 5 bases and J dropped 4 bases, with 14 bases sitting between them. Germline CDR1 and CDR2: SEHNR and FQNEAQ (reference sequence).